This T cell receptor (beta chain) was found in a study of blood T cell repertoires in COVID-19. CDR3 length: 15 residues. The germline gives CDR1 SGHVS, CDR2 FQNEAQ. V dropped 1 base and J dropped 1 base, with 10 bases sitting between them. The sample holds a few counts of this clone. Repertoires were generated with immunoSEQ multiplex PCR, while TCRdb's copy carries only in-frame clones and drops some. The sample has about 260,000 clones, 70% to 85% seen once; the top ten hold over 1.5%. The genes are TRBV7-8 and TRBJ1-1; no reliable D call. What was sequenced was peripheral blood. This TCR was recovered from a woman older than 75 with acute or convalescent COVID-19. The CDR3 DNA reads TGTGCCAGCAGCTTAGTATGGTTGGCGAACACTGAAGCTTTCTTT. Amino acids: CASSLVWLANTEAFF.